The 19 T cell receptor beta chains given below trace back to one sample, sequenced in a study of blood T cell repertoires in COVID-19. TCRdb keeps only in-frame clones here, not all; method: immunoSEQ multiplex PCR. The sample shows some 200,000 clones, 88% of them seen only once. The sequencing sample was made of peripheral blood. The origin of the receptors is a man aged 40-55 years with active or convalescent COVID-19.

This clone appeared once. This chain uses TRBV6-5 with TRBJ1-4, with TRBD1 identical over 8 bases. V lost 6 bases to trimming and J lost 5 bases; unmatched junction nucleotides: 5. The CDR3 totals 14 residues. Germline loops: CDR1 MNHEY, CDR2 SVGAGI. Here the CDR3 reads CASSWDRKNEKLFF. The CDR3 bases are TGTGCCAGCAGCTGGGACAGGAAGAATGAAAAACTGTTTTTT.

CDR3 sequence reads: CASSPQGARDEQYF. The CDR3 DNA reads TGTGCCAGCAGCCCTCAGGGGGCTCGGGACGAGCAGTACTTC. This chain joins TRBV28 and TRBJ2-7; 8 bases map to TRBD1. The CDR3 contains 14 residues. Trimming took 6 bases from V and 5 from J; bases not matched to a gene: 9. The germline V gene encodes CDR1 MDHEN and CDR2 SYDVKM.

CDR3 region: CASSTRGTGTSNQPQHF. The CDR3 nucleotides read TGTGCCAGCAGTACTCGAGGGACAGGGACTAGCAATCAGCCCCAGCATTTT. V and J are TRBV6-2 or TRBV6-3 and TRBJ1-5, with 9 nucleotides matching TRBD1. Germline assignment: CDR1 MNHEY and CDR2 SVGEGT. The CDR3 totals 17 residues. Germline trimming cut 5 bases from V and 0 bases from J; bases unmatched to any gene: 8.

The genes are TRBV2 and TRBJ1-5; 9 bases align to TRBD1. The CDR3 consists of 15 residues. V dropped 6 bases and J dropped 5; count of bases not matched to a gene: 8. Germline CDR1 reads SNHLY; CDR2 reads FYNNEI. The CDR3 region is CASSTPGTGHQPQHF. As DNA, the CDR3 is TGTGCCAGCAGCACACCCGGGACAGGGCATCAGCCCCAGCATTTT. The variable domain in full, completed from reference TRBV2 and TRBJ1-5, reads EPEVTQTPSHQVTQMGQEVILRCVPISNHLYFYWYRQILGQKVEFLVSFYNNEISEKSEIFDDQFSVERPDGSNFTLKIRSTKLEDSAMYFCASSTPGTGHQPQHFGDGTRLSIL.

The chain uses TRBV5-8 and TRBJ2-7, with a tentative D call TRBD2 (5 bases). V was clipped by 3 bases and J by 4 bases, with 5 bases between them. Per the germline V gene, CDR1 is SGHTS and CDR2 is YDEGEE. The CDR3 extends over 11 amino acids. In nucleotides, the CDR3 is TGTGCCAGCAGCTGGGAGTACGAGCAGTACTTC. Translation: CASSWEYEQYF. The full variable domain, completed using reference TRBV5-8 and TRBJ2-7, is EAGVTQSPTHLIKTRGQQATLRCSPISGHTSVYWYQQALGLGLQFLLWYDEGEERNRGNFPPRFSGRQFPNYSSELNVNALELEDSALYLCASSWEYEQYFGPGTRLTVT.

The V call is TRBV6-5, the J call TRBJ2-5, with 8 bases fitting TRBD1. With V trimmed by 6 bases and J by 4 bases, 4 bases remained unmatched. The CDR3 consists of 13 residues. Germline V CDR1 and CDR2: MNHEY, SVGAGI. The CDR3 reads CASRPGGLETQYF. In DNA, the CDR3 is TGTGCCAGCAGGCCAGGGGGCCTAGAGACCCAGTACTTC.

The genes are TRBV5-1 and TRBJ2-1; 15 nucleotides line up with TRBD2. The V gene end was trimmed by 4 bases and the J gene end by 1 base; junction bases not matched to a gene: 6. In germline, CDR1 is SGHRS, CDR2 YFSETQ. This CDR3 is built from 18 residues. DNA of the CDR3: TGCGCCAGCAGCCAAGGACTAGCGGGGGGGCGGTCCTACAATGAGCAGTTCTTC. Translation gives CASSQGLAGGRSYNEQFF.

This sequence joins TRBV18 and TRBJ1-2; maybe TRBD1 (6 bases). Germline CDR1 reads KGHSH; CDR2 reads LQKENI. This CDR3 is 13 amino acids long. V was pared by 2 bases and J by 6 bases, with 10 bases between. The CDR3 spells CASSPTGSNGYTF. Here the CDR3 DNA reads TGTGCCAGCTCACCAACAGGGTCCAATGGCTACACCTTC.

The V and J genes are TRBV24-1 and TRBJ1-4; possible D gene TRBD1, 6 bases. Germline-derived CDR1 and CDR2 are KGHDR and SFDVKD. V was pared by 0 bases and J by 4 bases, with 23 bases between. The CDR3 has 20 residues. CDR3 in amino acids: CATSDLQWWTEGWINEKLFF. CDR3 DNA sequence: TGTGCCACCAGTGATTTGCAGTGGTGGACAGAGGGCTGGATTAATGAAAAACTGTTTTTT.

Written as DNA, the CDR3 is TGTGCCAGCAGCCCACAGGGTGCTCTGGTCGATGAGCAGTTCTTC. Translation gives CASSPQGALVDEQFF. The chain joins TRBV3-1 (or the pseudogene TRBV3-2) to TRBJ2-1; D may be TRBD1 (6 bases). The CDR3 has 15 amino acids. Germline CDR1 is LGHDT and CDR2 is YNNKEL (reference sequence). V lost 4 bases and J lost 8, with 18 bases in between.

The V gene is TRBV30, the J gene TRBJ1-2, with a tentative D call TRBD1 (5 bases). CDR1 is GTSNPN and CDR2 is SVGIG in the germline V gene (reference sequence). Trimming took 0 bases from V and 2 from J, leaving 7 bases between them. This CDR3 contains 13 residues. Here the CDR3 DNA reads TGTGCCTGGAGTGTATCAGGGAACTATGGCTACACCTTC. As protein: CAWSVSGNYGYTF.

The chain links TRBV2 to TRBJ1-2, with TRBD1 identical over 8 bases. The CDR3 sequence is 14 residues long. Per germline, CDR1 SNHLY and CDR2 FYNNEI. Unmatched junction bases numbered 6, after V lost 7 bases and J lost 2 bases. In DNA form, the CDR3 reads TGTGCCAGCAATGCAGGGGGCCTGAACTATGGCTACACCTTC. It yields the protein CASNAGGLNYGYTF.

This rearrangement joins TRBV6-6 to TRBJ2-7; weak D call: TRBD1 (6 bases). Germline V gene lookup returns CDR1 MNHNY and CDR2 SVGAGI (reference sequence). The V gene lost 5 bases and the J gene lost 5 bases, with 13 bases spanning the gap. This CDR3 contains 13 residues. CDR3 loop: CASSLGQPNEQYF. In nucleotides, the CDR3 is TGTGCCAGCAGTCTCGGACAGCCTAACGAGCAGTACTTC.

A single count supports this clone. This chain links TRBV19 with TRBJ2-2, with TRBD2 identical over 8 bases. CDR1 is LNHDA, CDR2 SQIVND, per germline (reference sequence). V shed 3 bases and J 3 bases; nucleotides not matched to a gene: 3. The length of the CDR3 is 15 residues. The CDR3 coding sequence is TGTGCCAGTAGTATCGGGACTAGAGACACCGGGGAGCTGTTTTTT. It specifies CASSIGTRDTGELFF. Combining the CDR3 with reference TRBV19 and TRBJ2-2 gives the whole variable domain DGGITQSPKYLFRKEGQNVTLSCEQNLNHDAMYWYRQDPGQGLRLIYYSQIVNDFQKGDIAEGYSVSREKKESFPLTVTSAQKNPTAFYLCASSIGTRDTGELFFGEGSRLTVL.

The rearrangement joins TRBV7-9 to TRBJ1-2; the match to TRBD1 covers 7 bases. This CDR3 comprises 14 residues. Per germline, CDR1 SEHNR and CDR2 FQNEAQ (reference sequence). The J segment lost 3 bases and the V segment lost 7 bases, leaving 8 bases of the junction unmatched. CDR3 nucleotide sequence: TGTGCCAGCAACAAGAATACAGGGGACTATGGCTACACCTTC. This sequence encodes CASNKNTGDYGYTF. Based on the CDR3 plus reference TRBV7-9 and TRBJ1-2, the full variable domain is DTGVSQNPRHKITKRGQNVTFRCDPISEHNRLYWYRQTLGQGPEFLTYFQNEAQLEKSRLLSDRFSAERPKGSFSTLEIQRTEQGDSAMYLCASNKNTGDYGYTFGSGTRLTVV.

The CDR3 DNA is TGTGCCAGTAGTACAGGGTATCAGCCCCAGCATTTT. It specifies CASSTGYQPQHF. The chain uses TRBV19 and TRBJ1-5; tentatively, D is TRBD1 (5 bases). Germline V gene sequence: CDR1 LNHDA, CDR2 SQIVND (reference sequence). This CDR3 has 12 amino acids. V lost 4 bases and J 5 bases, leaving 6 bases between the germline ends.

The chain employs TRBV6-2 or TRBV6-3 and TRBJ1-2; D is unclear. This CDR3 has 12 amino acids. The germline V gene encodes CDR1 MNHEY and CDR2 SVGEGT. The V end was cut by 2 bases, the J end by 8 bases, with 9 bases between. The CDR3 DNA follows: TGTGCCAGCAGTTACCGGTTGGGCGGCTACACCTTC. This encodes CASSYRLGGYTF.

J is TRBJ1-6 and V is TRBV6-1, with a possible D match to TRBD1 (5 bases). Germline assignment: CDR1 MNHNS and CDR2 SASEGT. Trimming removed 2 bases at V and 7 bases at J, with 6 bases between. The CDR3 is made up of 13 amino acids. The CDR3 DNA reads TGTGCCAGCAGTGAAAAGGGGAATTCACCCCTCCACTTT. Translation: CASSEKGNSPLHF.

CDR3 protein: CASTRGQGIYGYTF. CDR3 nucleotides: TGTGCCAGCACTAGGGGACAGGGGATCTATGGCTACACCTTC. The chain links TRBV3-1 (or the pseudogene TRBV3-2) to TRBJ1-2; TRBD1 matches at 10 bases. Germline V CDR1 and CDR2: LGHDT, YNNKEL (reference sequence). V trimming: 7 bases; J trimming: 4 bases; junction bases outside the gene matches: 6. CDR3 length: 14 amino acids.